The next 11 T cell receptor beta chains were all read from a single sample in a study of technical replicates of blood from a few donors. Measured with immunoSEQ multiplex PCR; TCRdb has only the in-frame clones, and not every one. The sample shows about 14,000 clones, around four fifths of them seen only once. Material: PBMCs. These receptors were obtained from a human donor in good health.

CDR3 protein: CASSSWGGDYGYTF. CDR3 nucleotides: TGTGCCAGCAGCTCCTGGGGGGGGGACTATGGCTACACCTTC. V is TRBV7-9 and J is TRBJ1-2; possible D gene TRBD1, 5 bases. The CDR3 length is 14 residues. Germline V CDR1 and CDR2: SEHNR, FQNEAQ (reference sequence). V was clipped by 4 bases and J by 3 bases, with 12 bases between them.

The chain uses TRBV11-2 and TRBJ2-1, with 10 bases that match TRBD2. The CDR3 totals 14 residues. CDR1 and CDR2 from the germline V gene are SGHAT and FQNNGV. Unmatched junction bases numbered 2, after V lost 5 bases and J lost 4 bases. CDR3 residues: CASSATSGYNEQFF. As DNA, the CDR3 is TGTGCCAGCAGCGCGACTAGCGGGTACAATGAGCAGTTCTTC.

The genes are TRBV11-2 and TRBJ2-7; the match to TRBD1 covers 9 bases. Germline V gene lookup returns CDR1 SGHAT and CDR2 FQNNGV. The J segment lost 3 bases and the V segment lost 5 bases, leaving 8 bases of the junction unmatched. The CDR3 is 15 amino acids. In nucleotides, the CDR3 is TGTGCCAGCAGCGCGGGACAGGGCCACCTCTACGAGCAGTACTTC. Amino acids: CASSAGQGHLYEQYF.

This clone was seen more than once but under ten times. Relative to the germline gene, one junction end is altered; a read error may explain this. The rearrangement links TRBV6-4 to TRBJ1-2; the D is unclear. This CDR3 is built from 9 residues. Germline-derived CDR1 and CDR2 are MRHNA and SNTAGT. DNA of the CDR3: TGTGCCAGCAGGTCCGGGGATTGTTTC. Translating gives CASRSGDCF.

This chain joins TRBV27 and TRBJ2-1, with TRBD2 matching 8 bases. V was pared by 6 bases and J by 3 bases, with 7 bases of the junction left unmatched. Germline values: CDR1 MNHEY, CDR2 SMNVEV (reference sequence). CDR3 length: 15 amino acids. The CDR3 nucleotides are TGTGCCAGCAGGGGTAGCCTAGCGGGCTACAATGAGCAGTTCTTC. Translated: CASRGSLAGYNEQFF.

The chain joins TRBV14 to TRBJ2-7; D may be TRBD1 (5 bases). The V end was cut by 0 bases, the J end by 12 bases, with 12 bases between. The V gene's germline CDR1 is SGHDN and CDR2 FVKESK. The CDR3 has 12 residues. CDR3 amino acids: CASSQDWGHAYF. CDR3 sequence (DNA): TGTGCCAGCAGCCAAGATTGGGGCCACGCGTACTTC.

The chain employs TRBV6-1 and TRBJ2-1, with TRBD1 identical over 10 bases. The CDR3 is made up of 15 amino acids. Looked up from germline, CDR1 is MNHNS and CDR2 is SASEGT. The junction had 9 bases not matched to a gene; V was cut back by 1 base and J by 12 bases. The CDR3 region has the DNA TGTGCCAGCAGTGAAGAGCCAGGACAGGGGGTATGGCAGTTCTTC. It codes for CASSEEPGQGVWQFF.

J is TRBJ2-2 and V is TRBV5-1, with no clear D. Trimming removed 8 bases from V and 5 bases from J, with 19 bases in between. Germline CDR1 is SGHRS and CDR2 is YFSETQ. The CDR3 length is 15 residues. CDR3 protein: CASSVETARTGELFF. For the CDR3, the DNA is TGCGCCAGTTCCGTCGAAACCGCTAGGACCGGGGAGCTGTTTTTT.

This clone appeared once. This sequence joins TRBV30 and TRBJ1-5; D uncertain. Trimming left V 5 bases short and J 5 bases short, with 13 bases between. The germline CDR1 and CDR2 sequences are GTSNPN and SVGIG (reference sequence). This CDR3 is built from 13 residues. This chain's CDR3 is CAWQREFDQPQHF. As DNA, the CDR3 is TGTGCCTGGCAGAGGGAGTTCGATCAGCCCCAGCATTTT.

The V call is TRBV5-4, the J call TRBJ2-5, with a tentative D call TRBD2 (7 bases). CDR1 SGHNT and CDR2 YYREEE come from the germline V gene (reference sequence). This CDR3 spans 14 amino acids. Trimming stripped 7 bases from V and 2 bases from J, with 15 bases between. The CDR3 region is CASELKGGQETQYF. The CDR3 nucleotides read TGTGCCAGCGAGCTTAAGGGGGGGCAAGAGACCCAGTACTTC.

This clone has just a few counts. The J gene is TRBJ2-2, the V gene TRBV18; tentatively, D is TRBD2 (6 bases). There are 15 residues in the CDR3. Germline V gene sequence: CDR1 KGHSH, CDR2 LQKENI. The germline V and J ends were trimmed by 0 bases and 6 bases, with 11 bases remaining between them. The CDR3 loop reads CASSPPGLGAGELFF. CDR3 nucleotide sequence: TGTGCCAGCTCACCACCGGGACTGGGGGCCGGGGAGCTGTTTTTT.